The clone carrying this T cell receptor beta chain has only a few counts. What it binds is unknown. These data originate in a study of blood T cells in healthy people across ages. Turning to the study itself: For every two T cells, template switching captured about one barcoded beta molecule. Findings of the study overall: Older individuals had lower TCR beta diversity per million T cells (the decline was roughly linear). Expanded clonotype shifts may have been confounded, as the donors had an unknown CMV status.

V was shortened by 7 bases and J by 5 bases, with 15 bases between the two germline ends. The CDR3 totals 12 residues. In germline, CDR1 is SQVTM, CDR2 ANQGSEA. Primers used in a second PCR of about 6 to 11 cycles were a sample-barcoded 5' primer and a J-beta primer mix. A tag from a template-switch adaptor with 12 random nucleotides marked each cDNA molecule. TCRdb independently ran MiXCR on the 5' RACE reads; one entry per CDR3 protein. This sample carries 720,000 or so distinct CDR3 sequences, less than 45% of them seen once, and the ten largest clones take around 30%. This receptor was taken from a man aged 80 or over in good health. The chain recombines TRBV29-1 with TRBJ2-7; D is unclear. Sequencing was carried out using blood. Here the CDR3 DNA reads TGCAGCGCCTCCGGAGTGCAAAACGAGCAGTACTTC. This encodes CSASGVQNEQYF.